The source of this T cell receptor beta chain is a study of beta chain features in type 1 diabetes listed by TCRdb under 2018. The study in broad terms: No differences in mean age, gender distribution, total cell number or subset yield were found between patients and healthy donors. In the study, recently diagnosed type 1 diabetes patients and matched healthy donors were compared on the TCRB repertoires of their sorted circulating CD4+ T cell subsets. A total of about 99,000,000 sorted cells were examined across all samples, and RNA yield correlated strongly with the number of cells per subset. Naive and central memory subsets were obtained from all 30 or so donors, but regulatory and stem cell-like memory subsets were isolated from only 8 patients and roughly 8 healthy donors. The research as a whole found: Naive, central memory and regulatory TCRB repertoires appeared to be more similar among patients than among healthy donors. In all four CD4+ subsets, TCRB CDR3 length was moderately but significantly shorter in type 1 diabetes patients. At VDJ recombination sites, type 1 diabetes patients had fewer insertions and more deleted nucleotides, which implies abnormalities in thymic rearrangement. PCR might favor shorter templates, but patient and control samples were amplified and corrected together, so any skew would affect both groups equally. Sequencing cDNA rather than genomic DNA could over-represent highly expressing activated cells, although activation and CD3 levels did not differ between groups. Because small numbers of individuals were included in the HLA sub-analyses, any influence of HLA type on TCRB rearrangement was left unresolved.

The entire isolated RNA was reverse transcribed using the High Capacity cDNA Reverse Transcription Kit, and thus expressed TCRB transcripts were sequenced. Deep immunoSEQ sequencing was performed on naive, central memory and regulatory T cell samples, with an average of roughly 3.5 million total reads per sample. After sorted cells were lysed in RLT buffer, RNA was extracted with DNase-treated RNeasy Micro or Mini kits, with the choice depending on cell number. To prevent cross-contamination, every cell subset was processed on its own, while patient and healthy donor samples were processed together. TCRB sequences were amplified from cDNA with the immunoSEQ multiplex PCR, producing 87-bp fragments spanning the CDR3 region. The amplicons were sequenced using the Illumina HiSeq platform. In the paper's pipeline: Synthetic template baselines were used to correct PCR bias computationally, reads within Hamming distance 2 were collapsed, and singletons that could not be merged were discarded. Reads were aligned against IMGT to assign V, D and J genes, CDR3 length and insertions or deletions at six rearrangement sites. Within each subset, clonotype counts were normalized to the number of sorted cells before true diversity and Gini coefficients were calculated with the tcR R package. The overlap coefficient, calculated on TCRB nucleotide sequences, was used to measure repertoire sharing. Out-of-frame TCRB sequences from naive cells were analyzed as a proxy for the pre-selection repertoire. TCRdb obtained this table from immuneACCESS and retained in-frame rearrangements with V and J assigned. These tables miss some clones; where compared with another copy, unresolved V genes account for less than half of the shortfall, and the remainder is unexplained. The V and J calls and the clone size are those of that table, but D and trimming were determined from the DNA. Recorded for this sample are hundreds of thousands of clones; 11% of them occurred a single time. The top ten clones comprise roughly 0.046% of the sample.

From each donor, a single peripheral blood sample of roughly 0.11 L on average was drawn into heparinised tubes. A BD FACSAria II was used to sort naive, central memory, regulatory and stem cell-like memory CD4+ T cells with a panel that included CD45RO, CCR7, CD25, CD127, CD95 and CD27. Every sorted population had a purity above 95%. PBMCs were isolated immediately by Lymphoprep density gradient centrifugation and stained directly without culture. So that batch effects would be minimized, each experiment stained and sorted samples in pairs, pairing one healthy donor with one patient. About this clone: What antigen it recognizes has not been identified. The input lacks base qualities; no much larger clone sits a single base away.

From cysteine to phenylalanine, the CDR3 is 16 amino acids long. Only the CDR3 part of the read is kept: 48 bases, read in frame from the first base. From the germline V gene (reference sequence), CDR1 is GTSNPN and CDR2 is SVGIG. From V the trimming removes 3 bases and from J it removes 6 bases, while the gene matches leave 17 bases of the junction unaccounted for. The V and J segments used are TRBV30 and TRBJ2-7, with 7 central nucleotides matching TRBD2. The sample consisted of naive CD4+ T cells from blood. This specimen's cell subset or site label, per the study, means: true naive CD4+ T cells. The receptor was derived from a woman younger than 35 in good health. The CDR3 region: CAWSDQIRGGRSEQYF. The DNA is TGTGCCTGGAGCGACCAGATACGCGGGGGTAGGAGCGAGCAGTACTTC.